The 28 T cell receptor beta chains below come from one sample, sequenced in a study of response to subunit inactivated influenza vaccine. TCRdb re-called the RT-PCR reads with MiXCR, one entry per CDR3 protein. This sample has 560,000 or so distinct CDR3 sequences; less than 8% occur once, and the top ten carry 10% to 15%. The source material was PBMCs from blood, sampled around 25 months after vaccination. All receptors derive from a man aged 50 to 69 who received an inactivated influenza vaccine.

This clonotype was found many times. CDR3 loop: CASSSTYEQYF. The DNA of the CDR3 is TGTGCCAGCAGCTCCACCTACGAGCAGTACTTC. The V and J genes are TRBV12-3 or TRBV12-4 and TRBJ2-7; D call uncertain. This CDR3 has 11 residues. V lost 6 bases to trimming and J lost 2 bases, with 5 bases between them.

V gene TRBV7-9 combines with J gene TRBJ2-5, with 13 positions matching TRBD2. The junction had 1 base not matched to a gene; V was cut back by 0 bases and J by 0 bases. CDR1 is SEHNR and CDR2 is FQNEAQ in the germline V gene (reference sequence). The CDR3 length is 17 residues. Here the CDR3 reads CASSLATSGGYQETQYF. CDR3 DNA sequence: TGTGCCAGCAGCTTAGCGACTAGCGGGGGGTACCAAGAGACCCAGTACTTC.

The rearrangement links TRBV5-1 to TRBJ2-1; TRBD2 aligns across 12 bases. Germline-derived CDR1 and CDR2 are SGHRS and YFSETQ. There are 15 residues in the CDR3. V dropped 0 bases and J dropped 11; count of bases not matched to a gene: 6. The CDR3 bases are TGCGCCAGCAGCTTGGGGACTAGCGGGACCTACAAGCAGTTCTTC. Protein: CASSLGTSGTYKQFF.

The chain is built from TRBV7-2 and TRBJ2-3; tentatively, D is TRBD1 or TRBD2 (6 bases each). Trimming pared 1 base from V and 7 bases from J, leaving 15 bases between. CDR1 SGHTA and CDR2 FQGNSA come from the germline V gene. This CDR3 has 15 residues. The CDR3 here is CASSLDRWGANTQYF. The DNA of the CDR3 is TGTGCCAGCAGCTTAGATCGGTGGGGGGCGAATACGCAGTATTTT.

The CDR3 DNA reads as TGTGCCAGCAGCTTCTACAGACCAAATGAAAAACTGTTTTTT. It yields the protein CASSFYRPNEKLFF. V and J are TRBV5-6 and TRBJ1-4; no reliable D call. Germline V lookup: CDR1 SGHDT, CDR2 YYEEEE. Deletions cut 2 bases from V and 5 bases from J, with 10 bases between. CDR3 size: 14 residues.

This clonotype was recorded at least ten times. The chain recombines TRBV7-2 with TRBJ2-3; D possibly corresponds to TRBD2 (5 bases). The germline V gene has CDR1 SGHTA and CDR2 FQGNSA. Trimming pared 5 bases from V and 3 bases from J, leaving 12 bases between. The length of the CDR3 is 14 residues. This CDR3 reads CASSPSRGTDTQYF. CDR3 coding DNA: TGTGCCAGCAGCCCCAGTAGAGGGACAGATACGCAGTATTTT.

This clonotype was recorded a few times. The CDR3 coding sequence is TGTGCCAGCAGGAATGACAGGGGGCTGAGTGGCTACACCTTC. Protein sequence: CASRNDRGLSGYTF. This chain joins TRBV7-9 and TRBJ1-2; 10 bases fit TRBD1. The CDR3 consists of 14 residues. Trimming at V came to 6 bases and at J to 7 bases, leaving 8 bases not matched to a gene. Germline values: CDR1 SEHNR, CDR2 FQNEAQ (reference sequence).

This clonotype has just a few counts. The chain uses TRBV27 and TRBJ2-1; maybe TRBD2 (6 bases). Trimming removed 5 bases from V and 8 bases from J, with 13 bases in between. Germline values: CDR1 MNHEY, CDR2 SMNVEV (reference sequence). This CDR3 spans 13 amino acids. The CDR3: CASSHLGGDEQFF. In DNA form, the CDR3 reads TGTGCCAGCAGTCACCTGGGAGGCGATGAGCAGTTCTTC.

This chain connects TRBV6-1 to TRBJ2-4; 7 bases match TRBD2. CDR1 and CDR2 from the germline V gene are MNHNS and SASEGT. Germline trimming cut 6 bases from V and 5 bases from J; bases unmatched to any gene: 16. The CDR3 is 17 residues long. CDR3 sequence reads: CASSSQRGRGVENIQYF. CDR3 coding DNA: TGTGCCAGCAGCTCACAGAGGGGACGGGGGGTGGAAAACATTCAGTACTTC.

This CDR3 is CASSLVGSRQFF. In DNA, the CDR3 is TGTGCCAGCAGCTTAGTCGGGTCGAGGCAGTTCTTC. The chain couples TRBV11-2 to TRBJ2-1; D is undetermined. This CDR3 is 12 amino acids long. The germline V gene has CDR1 SGHAT and CDR2 FQNNGV. The germline V and J ends were trimmed by 1 base and 12 bases, with 10 bases remaining between them. Complete variable domain (other parts from reference TRBV11-2 and TRBJ2-1): EAGVAQSPRYKIIEKRQSVAFWCNPISGHATLYWYQQILGQGPKLLIQFQNNGVVDDSQLPKDRFSAERLKGVDSTLKIQPAKLEDSAVYLCASSLVGSRQFFGPGTRLTVL.

In this sample, this clonotype turned up many times. The chain employs TRBV5-1 and TRBJ2-2; no definite D call. The germline V and J ends were trimmed by 0 bases and 2 bases, with 8 bases remaining between them. The V gene's germline CDR1 is SGHRS and CDR2 YFSETQ. The CDR3 is 15 amino acids. CDR3 nucleotides: TGCGCCAGCAGCTTGGAGCCTCCCAACACCGGGGAGCTGTTTTTT. It yields the protein CASSLEPPNTGELFF.

This clonotype appeared a few times. The chain employs TRBV14 and TRBJ2-2; D is uncertain. CDR3 length: 15 amino acids. V was trimmed by 0 bases and J by 3 bases, leaving 8 bases between them. From germline, CDR1 is SGHDN and CDR2 FVKESK. CDR3 coding DNA: TGTGCCAGCAGCCAAGATATATGGGACACCGGGGAGCTGTTTTTT. It is translated as CASSQDIWDTGELFF.

This clonotype was counted between two and nine times. The chain joins TRBV20-1 to TRBJ2-1; 9 bases map to TRBD2. Germline CDR1 reads DFQATT; CDR2 reads SNEGSKA (reference sequence). The CDR3 is made up of 18 amino acids. Trimming took 0 bases from V and 6 from J; bases not matched to a gene: 15. The CDR3 nucleotides read TGCAGTGCTAGAGATCCAAGGCAAGGTAGCGGGGGACCCAATGAGCAGTTCTTC. This encodes CSARDPRQGSGGPNEQFF.

This clonotype was counted a few times. The chain combines TRBV2 with TRBJ2-1, with D tentatively TRBD2 (6 bases). CDR1 is SNHLY and CDR2 is FYNNEI in the germline V gene. V was clipped by 1 base and J by 2 bases, with 9 bases between them. The CDR3 covers 15 residues. CDR3 loop: CASSEVWGAYNEQFF. The CDR3 bases are TGTGCCAGCAGTGAAGTATGGGGGGCCTACAATGAGCAGTTCTTC. The variable domain in full, completed from reference TRBV2 and TRBJ2-1, reads EPEVTQTPSHQVTQMGQEVILRCVPISNHLYFYWYRQILGQKVEFLVSFYNNEISEKSEIFDDQFSVERPDGSNFTLKIRSTKLEDSAMYFCASSEVWGAYNEQFFGPGTRLTVL.

This clonotype was detected many times. The chain employs TRBV10-3 and TRBJ2-5; TRBD1 might be the D (6 bases). The CDR3 is made up of 12 amino acids. Trimming removed 6 bases at V and 4 bases at J, with 9 bases between. Germline CDR1 reads ENHRY; CDR2 reads SYGVKD. The CDR3 nucleotides read TGTGCCATCAGGGACAGAAGAGAGACCCAGTACTTC. Translation: CAIRDRRETQYF.

This clonotype was counted ten times or more. This chain joins TRBV12-3 or TRBV12-4 and TRBJ1-6, with D hard to call. The CDR3 is made up of 13 amino acids. The V gene lost 4 bases and the J gene lost 8 bases, with 9 bases spanning the gap. CDR3: CASSSQAYSPLHF. CDR3 in DNA: TGTGCCAGCAGTTCCCAGGCCTATTCACCCCTCCACTTT.

The J gene is TRBJ1-2, the V gene TRBV12-3 or TRBV12-4; 8 bases fit TRBD1. This CDR3 has 14 amino acids. V lost 1 base and J lost 4; bases outside the gene matches: 2. In nucleotides, the CDR3 is TGTGCCAGCAGTTTAGATACAGGGGGCTATGGCTACACCTTC. Its protein is CASSLDTGGYGYTF.

This clonotype has ten or more counts. The rearrangement joins TRBV9 to TRBJ2-7; D uncertain. The CDR3 is made up of 14 amino acids. CDR1 and CDR2 from the germline V gene are SGDLS and YYNGEE. Between the trimmed V and J ends, which lost 2 bases and 0 bases, there was a span of 9 bases. DNA of the CDR3: TGTGCCAGCAGCGTTGACCACAGCTCCTACGAGCAGTACTTC. Encoded protein: CASSVDHSSYEQYF.

This CDR3 is CASSTGTVGNEQFF. The DNA of the CDR3 is TGTGCCAGCAGTACCGGGACAGTGGGCAATGAGCAGTTCTTC. This chain connects TRBV28 to TRBJ2-1; 7 bases map to TRBD1. V lost 5 bases, J lost 6 bases, and 7 bases stayed unmatched. CDR1 and CDR2 (germline): MDHEN, SYDVKM. The CDR3 contains 14 residues. Full variable domain (missing parts from reference TRBV28 and TRBJ2-1): DVKVTQSSRYLVKRTGEKVFLECVQDMDHENMFWYRQDPGLGLRLIYFSYDVKMKEKGDIPEGYSVSREKKERFSLILESASTNQTSMYLCASSTGTVGNEQFFGPGTRLTVL.

This chain uses TRBV6-1 with TRBJ1-6; D ambiguous. The V and J ends lost 7 bases and 6 bases respectively, with 13 bases between them. This CDR3 has 14 residues. Germline CDR1 and CDR2: MNHNS and SASEGT. In nucleotides, the CDR3 is TGTGCCAGCACCCCCGTTCCGGGTAATTCACCCCTCCACTTT. As protein: CASTPVPGNSPLHF.

The V call is TRBV3-1, the J call TRBJ2-1; TRBD2 agrees at 12 bases. Trimming removed 4 bases from V and 6 bases from J; junction bases left unmatched: 10. CDR3 size: 17 residues. Per germline, CDR1 LGHDT and CDR2 YNNKEL (reference sequence). This chain's CDR3 is CASSPPPTSGGGNEQFF. The CDR3 bases are TGTGCCAGCAGCCCACCTCCGACTAGCGGGGGTGGCAATGAGCAGTTCTTC.

This chain links TRBV24-1 with TRBJ2-3, with D tentatively TRBD2 (6 bases). V lost 3 bases, J lost 1 base, and 13 bases lay in between. The CDR3 has 16 residues. Per the germline V gene, CDR1 is KGHDR and CDR2 is SFDVKD. In DNA form, the CDR3 reads TGTGCCACCAGTGATCCGTCGGCGGGACGCACAGATACGCAGTATTTT. This sequence encodes CATSDPSAGRTDTQYF.

This clonotype was counted between two and nine times. The rearrangement joins TRBV5-1 to TRBJ1-1; 7 bases agree with TRBD1. This CDR3 comprises 16 residues. The V and J ends lost 0 bases and 0 bases, in that order; junction bases with no gene match: 5. The germline V gene has CDR1 SGHRS and CDR2 YFSETQ. CDR3 DNA sequence: TGCGCCAGCAGCTTGGGGGGAGGGGGCATGAACACTGAAGCTTTCTTT. Translation gives CASSLGGGGMNTEAFF.

A few counts support this clonotype. The V gene is TRBV5-5, the J gene TRBJ2-1; 10 bases are shared with TRBD1. Trimming at V came to 4 bases and at J to 8 bases, leaving 9 bases not matched to a gene. In germline, CDR1 is SGHKS, CDR2 YYEKEE (reference sequence). The CDR3 spans 15 residues. CDR3 coding DNA: TGTGCCAGCAGCAACCGGGACAGGGGAGGCTATGAGCAGTTCTTC. Amino acids: CASSNRDRGGYEQFF.

This clonotype turned up a few times. V is TRBV20-1 and J is TRBJ2-1; no clear D gene. The length of the CDR3 is 16 residues. V was shortened by 2 bases and J by 2 bases, with 16 bases between the two germline ends. Germline-derived CDR1 and CDR2 are DFQATT and SNEGSKA (reference sequence). The CDR3: CSARSPTSLPYNEQFF. The CDR3 coding sequence is TGCAGTGCTAGATCCCCGACGTCTCTACCCTACAATGAGCAGTTCTTC.

This clonotype turned up a few times. This sequence joins TRBV18 and TRBJ2-3; tentative D call: TRBD2 (5 bases). The V gene's germline CDR1 is KGHSH and CDR2 LQKENI. The CDR3 runs 14 residues. Trimming left V 0 bases short and J 2 bases short, with 6 bases between. The CDR3 sequence: CASSPPGITDTQYF. In DNA form, the CDR3 reads TGTGCCAGCTCACCACCCGGGATCACAGATACGCAGTATTTT. The full variable domain, completed using reference TRBV18 and TRBJ2-3, is NAGVMQNPRHLVRRRGQEARLRCSPMKGHSHVYWYRQLPEEGLKFMVYLQKENIIDESGMPKERFSAEFPKEGPSILRIQQVVRGDSAAYFCASSPPGITDTQYFGPGTRLTVL.

The chain is built from TRBV4-3 and TRBJ2-3; the D call may be TRBD1 or TRBD2 (5 bases each). The germline V gene has CDR1 LGHNA and CDR2 YSLEER. This CDR3 has 15 amino acids. Trimming removed 4 bases from V and 2 bases from J, with 13 bases in between. CDR3 coding DNA: TGCGCCAGCAGCCTTAATACAGGACTCACAGATACGCAGTATTTT. Amino acid sequence: CASSLNTGLTDTQYF.

This rearrangement joins TRBV12-3 or TRBV12-4 to TRBJ2-5; D might be TRBD2 (6 bases). There are 13 residues in the CDR3. Trimming stripped 10 bases from V and 4 bases from J, with 16 bases between. In DNA form, the CDR3 reads TGTGCCATCGGGAGTGGGAAAAGAGAGACCCAGTACTTC. It specifies CAIGSGKRETQYF.